The 22 T cell receptor beta chains below come from one sample, sequenced in a study of blood T cell repertoires in COVID-19. The method was immunoSEQ multiplex PCR; TCRdb's version includes in-frame clones alone and lacks a portion of them. The sample has under 200,000 clones; approximately 82% are singletons. Sequencing was done on a sample of PBMCs or T cells enriched from blood (not recorded which). The source of these receptors is a woman aged 55-69 years with acute COVID-19.

This rearrangement joins TRBV4-2 to TRBJ2-2; possibly TRBD2 for D (6 bases). Per the germline V gene, CDR1 is LGHNA and CDR2 is YNFKEQ. The CDR3 loop spans 15 amino acids. Deletions cut 1 base from V and 6 bases from J, with 12 bases between. The CDR3 protein is CASSQGREVAGELFF. The CDR3 coding sequence is TGTGCCAGCAGCCAAGGGAGGGAGGTAGCCGGGGAGCTGTTTTTT.

The table lists this clone with a count of one. The chain combines TRBV19 with TRBJ1-6; 7 bases align to TRBD1. V trimming: 7 bases; J trimming: 0 bases; junction bases outside the gene matches: 6. The CDR3 length is 16 residues. The germline V gene encodes CDR1 LNHDA and CDR2 SQIVND (reference sequence). CDR3 in amino acids: CASMTGLSSYNSPLHF. CDR3 DNA: TGTGCCAGTATGACAGGGCTGAGCTCCTATAATTCACCCCTCCACTTT.

The chain uses TRBV18 and TRBJ1-1; D is unclear. V dropped 3 bases and J dropped 8 bases, with 19 bases sitting between them. Germline loops: CDR1 KGHSH, CDR2 LQKENI. The CDR3 runs 15 residues. In nucleotides, the CDR3 is TGTGCCAGCTCACCCCCAGCAGCTACTGCGGGGGAAGCTTTCTTT. This translates into CASSPPAATAGEAFF.

This chain links TRBV5-6 with TRBJ2-7, with TRBD1 as a possible D gene (7 bases). Per the germline V gene, CDR1 is SGHDT and CDR2 is YYEEEE. This CDR3 region has 14 residues. Trimming stripped 4 bases from V and 7 bases from J, with 18 bases between. The chain's CDR3 is CASSAGTAWREQYF. The CDR3 nucleotides are TGTGCCAGCAGCGCGGGGACAGCCTGGAGGGAGCAGTACTTC.

This chain joins TRBV14 and TRBJ2-7; TRBD1 might be the D (6 bases). The V end lost 8 bases, the J end lost 3 bases, and 14 bases lay between the germline ends. The CDR3 loop spans 13 amino acids. Germline V gene data show CDR1 as SGHDN and CDR2 as FVKESK. The CDR3 DNA is TGTGCCAGCTCCATAACGGACAGCTACGAGCAGTACGTC. This codes for CASSITDSYEQYV.

The rearrangement uses TRBV10-1 and TRBJ1-1; 7 bases align to TRBD1. From germline, CDR1 is WNHNN and CDR2 SYGVQD (reference sequence). The CDR3 sequence is 12 residues long. The V segment lost 10 bases and the J segment 4 bases; nucleotides outside the gene matches: 6. The CDR3: CATQGQGTEAFF. In DNA, the CDR3 is TGCGCCACACAGGGGCAAGGCACTGAAGCTTTCTTT.

The V call is TRBV18, the J call TRBJ1-5; tentatively, D is TRBD1 (6 bases). Trimming removed 8 bases at V and 5 bases at J, with 13 bases between. The CDR3 extends over 13 amino acids. Germline CDR1 and CDR2: KGHSH and LQKENI. The CDR3 loop is CASAQKGDQPQHF. CDR3 bases: TGTGCCAGCGCTCAAAAGGGGGATCAGCCCCAGCATTTT.

The chain links TRBV19 to TRBJ2-3; no firm D call. V was trimmed by 0 bases and J by 3 bases, leaving 4 bases between them. Germline CDR1 and CDR2: LNHDA and SQIVND (reference sequence). The CDR3 has 13 amino acids. The CDR3 region has the DNA TGTGCCAGTAGTATAGAGTTAACAGATACGCAGTATTTT. Its translation is CASSIELTDTQYF.

This clone was seen just once. This chain connects TRBV4-3 to TRBJ2-7; 9 bases are a match to TRBD2. The trim removed 0 bases at V and 3 bases at J, leaving 6 bases unmatched. CDR1 is LGHNA, CDR2 YSLEER, per germline. This CDR3 has 16 residues. CDR3 residues: CASSQDATSGYYEQYF. The CDR3 DNA is TGCGCCAGCAGCCAAGACGCGACTAGCGGATACTACGAGCAGTACTTC.

The chain employs TRBV12-3 or TRBV12-4 and TRBJ2-1; the match to TRBD1 covers 7 bases. The trim removed 6 bases at V and 8 bases at J, leaving 4 bases unmatched. CDR3 length: 12 residues. The CDR3: CASSRDRDEQFF. CDR3 DNA sequence: TGTGCCAGCAGCCGAGACAGGGATGAGCAGTTCTTC.

The CDR3 loop is CASRGLAGGTGELFF. In nucleotides, the CDR3 is TGTGCCAGCAGGGGACTAGCGGGAGGAACCGGGGAGCTGTTTTTT. This chain links TRBV6-5 with TRBJ2-2, with 15 nucleotides matching TRBD2. The CDR3 runs to 15 residues. Germline CDR1 and CDR2: MNHEY and SVGAGI. V shed 6 bases, J shed 5 bases, and the junction held 1 base outside the gene matches.

J is TRBJ1-1 and V is TRBV12-3 or TRBV12-4, with D possibly matching TRBD1 (6 bases). Between the trimmed V and J ends, which lost 7 bases and 1 base, there was a span of 10 bases. This CDR3 spans 13 amino acids. This chain's CDR3 is CASILTGNTEAFF. CDR3 DNA: TGTGCCAGCATACTGACAGGGAACACTGAAGCTTTCTTT.

The chain has TRBV2 and TRBJ1-2; TRBD1 agrees at 8 bases. CDR1 is SNHLY, CDR2 FYNNEI, per germline. The CDR3 length is 14 residues. The junction had 4 bases not matched to a gene; V was cut back by 4 bases and J by 3 bases. The CDR3 region is CASSVRGRDYGYTF. The DNA for the CDR3 is TGTGCCAGCAGTGTCAGGGGGCGAGACTATGGCTACACCTTC.

This sequence joins TRBV9 and TRBJ1-1, with TRBD1 matching over 10 bases. This CDR3 has 17 residues. CDR1 SGDLS and CDR2 YYNGEE come from the germline V gene. The J segment lost 7 bases and the V segment lost 4 bases, leaving 16 bases of the junction unmatched. In nucleotides, the CDR3 is TGTGCCAGCAGCAGCACCGGGACAGGGGTAAATGGGGATGAAGCTTTCTTT. This codes for CASSSTGTGVNGDEAFF. The variable domain in full, completed from reference TRBV9 and TRBJ1-1, reads DSGVTQTPKHLITATGQRVTLRCSPRSGDLSVYWYQQSLDQGLQFLIQYYNGEERAKGNILERFSAQQFPDLHSELNLSSLELGDSALYFCASSSTGTGVNGDEAFFGQGTRLTVV.

The V and J genes are TRBV11-2 and TRBJ1-2; D gene unclear. The ends were cut back, 0 bases at V and 2 bases at J, with 13 bases in the middle. The CDR3 extends over 16 amino acids. From germline, CDR1 is SGHAT and CDR2 FQNNGV. CDR3 coding DNA: TGTGCCAGCAGCTTAGATCGGAAGGTGACAAACTATGGCTACACCTTC. Protein product: CASSLDRKVTNYGYTF.

J is TRBJ2-1 and V is TRBV29-1, with D tentatively TRBD2 (6 bases). This CDR3 spans 16 amino acids. Germline V gene data show CDR1 as SQVTM and CDR2 as ANQGSEA. V lost 6 bases and J lost 4, with 22 bases in between. This chain's CDR3 is CSVPPRPGLIYNEQFF. Here the CDR3 DNA reads TGCAGCGTCCCCCCCAGGCCGGGACTGATATACAATGAGCAGTTCTTC.

This clone was found once. The gene calls are TRBV3-1 (or the pseudogene TRBV3-2) and TRBJ1-4; D might be TRBD1 (5 bases). The V end was cut by 0 bases, the J end by 4 bases, with 12 bases between. CDR1 and CDR2 (germline): LGHDT, YNNKEL (reference sequence). The CDR3 runs to 16 residues. The CDR3: CASSQDPGSGNEKLFF. In nucleotides, the CDR3 is TGTGCCAGCAGCCAAGATCCAGGGTCTGGTAATGAAAAACTGTTTTTT.

This clone was found a few times. The chain links TRBV3-1 (or the pseudogene TRBV3-2) to TRBJ2-1, with D hard to call. This CDR3 has 11 amino acids. The germline gives CDR1 LGHDT, CDR2 YNNKEL (reference sequence). Trimming pared 5 bases from V and 4 bases from J, leaving 3 bases between. The CDR3 DNA reads TGTGCCAGCAGCTTATACAATGAGCAGTTCTTC. Encoded protein: CASSLYNEQFF.

This chain connects TRBV7-8 to TRBJ2-1, with unresolved D. CDR3 length: 11 amino acids. Trimming removed 5 bases at V and 8 bases at J, with 7 bases between. Germline V gives CDR1 SGHVS, CDR2 FQNEAQ. The CDR3 sequence: CASSPTDEQFF. The CDR3, as DNA: TGTGCCAGCAGCCCCACGGATGAGCAGTTCTTC.

This clone was found a few times. The gene calls are TRBV12-3 or TRBV12-4 and TRBJ1-1; D is unresolved. V shed 7 bases and J shed 7 bases, with 10 bases lying between them. This CDR3 region has 11 residues. The CDR3 is CASTRVGEAFF. CDR3 coding DNA: TGTGCCAGCACTCGGGTTGGTGAAGCTTTCTTT.

The rearrangement joins TRBV3-1 (or the pseudogene TRBV3-2) to TRBJ2-7, with D possibly TRBD1 on 5 matching bases. The V end lost 0 bases, the J end lost 2 bases, and 11 bases lay between the germline ends. Per the germline V gene, CDR1 is LGHDT and CDR2 is YNNKEL (reference sequence). CDR3 size: 15 residues. CDR3 nucleotide sequence: TGTGCCAGCAGCCAAGATTACAGGACCCCCTACGAGCAGTACTTC. Amino acid sequence: CASSQDYRTPYEQYF.

V usage is TRBV6-5 and J usage is TRBJ2-7, with D possibly being TRBD1 (6 bases). Trimming took off 6 bases at V and 6 bases at J, with 12 bases between the two ends. The CDR3 consists of 12 residues. Germline CDR1 and CDR2: MNHEY and SVGAGI. CDR3 amino acids: CASSPGTTEQYV. CDR3 in DNA: TGTGCCAGCAGCCCCGGGACAACCGAGCAGTACGTC.